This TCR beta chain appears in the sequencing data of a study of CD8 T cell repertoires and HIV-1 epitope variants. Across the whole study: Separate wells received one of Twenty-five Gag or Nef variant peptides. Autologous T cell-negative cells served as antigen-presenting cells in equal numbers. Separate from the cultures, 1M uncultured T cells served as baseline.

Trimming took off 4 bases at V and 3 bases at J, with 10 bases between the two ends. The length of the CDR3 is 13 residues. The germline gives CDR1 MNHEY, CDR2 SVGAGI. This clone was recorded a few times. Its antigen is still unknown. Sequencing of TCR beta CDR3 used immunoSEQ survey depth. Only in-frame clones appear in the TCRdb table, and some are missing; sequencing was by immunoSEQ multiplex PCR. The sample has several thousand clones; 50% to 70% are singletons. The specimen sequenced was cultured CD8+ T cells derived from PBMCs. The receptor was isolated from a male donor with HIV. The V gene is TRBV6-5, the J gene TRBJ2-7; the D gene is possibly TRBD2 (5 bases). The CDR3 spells CASSFGVYYEQYF. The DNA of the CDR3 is TGTGCCAGCAGTTTCGGGGTATACTACGAGCAGTACTTC.